Presented here are 5 T cell receptor beta chains from one specimen sequenced in a study of T cells after yellow fever vaccination. MiXCR, applied by TCRdb to the 5' RACE reads, yields one record per CDR3 protein. This sample has around 500,000 distinct CDR3 sequences, with just over 20% found just once. Sequencing used PBMCs, obtained around 3 weeks after the first yellow fever vaccination. The source is a man aged 18-30 years who received the YFV17D yellow fever vaccine.

There are a few counts of this clonotype. This rearrangement joins TRBV7-2 to TRBJ1-1, with D tentatively TRBD1 (5 bases). Germline lookup yields CDR1 SGHTA and CDR2 FQGNSA. The CDR3 is 15 residues long. V dropped 1 base and J dropped 0 bases, with 9 bases sitting between them. The DNA for the CDR3 is TGTGCCAGCAGCTTAGATAGACAGATGAACACTGAAGCTTTCTTT. It codes for CASSLDRQMNTEAFF.

CDR3 sequence: CASSLWGYNQPQHF. CDR3 bases: TGTGCCAGCAGCTTATGGGGCTACAATCAGCCCCAGCATTTT. The chain couples TRBV7-2 to TRBJ1-5, with TRBD1 as a possible D gene (5 bases). The CDR3 extends over 14 amino acids. V was cut by 2 bases and J by 3 bases, with 8 bases left in between. The germline V gene has CDR1 SGHTA and CDR2 FQGNSA.

This clonotype was recorded a few times. This chain links TRBV5-6 with TRBJ1-4; 8 nucleotides align to TRBD1. Germline trimming cut 3 bases from V and 5 bases from J; bases unmatched to any gene: 6. CDR1 and CDR2 (germline): SGHDT, YYEEEE. The CDR3 length is 15 residues. CDR3 nucleotide sequence: TGTGCCAGCAGCTCGGCACAGGGGGGGAATGAAAAACTGTTTTTT. Its protein product is CASSSAQGGNEKLFF.

This chain joins TRBV6-5 and TRBJ2-3; D perhaps matches TRBD2 (6 bases). With 2 bases removed from V and 0 bases from J, the gap between germline ends came to 9 bases. The CDR3 contains 15 residues. Germline lookup yields CDR1 MNHEY and CDR2 SVGAGI. The CDR3 DNA reads as TGTGCCAGCAGTTACGGAGGGCTTAGCACAGATACGCAGTATTTT. As protein: CASSYGGLSTDTQYF.

The chain uses TRBV12-3 or TRBV12-4 and TRBJ2-6, with D perhaps matching TRBD1 (5 bases). This CDR3 is 15 amino acids long. V shed 4 bases and J shed 0 bases, with 7 bases lying between them. The chain's CDR3 is CASSYQGSGANVLTF. The CDR3 region has the DNA TGTGCCAGCAGTTACCAGGGCTCTGGGGCCAACGTCCTGACTTTC.